This T cell receptor (beta chain) was profiled in a study of T cells expressing NK-cell markers. About the study: The eight sequenced donors comprised seven who were HCMV-seropositive and one who was seronegative.

Findings and limits, study-wide: Whether expanded NKG2C-expressing T cell clones recognize HCMV is unknown. In four donors, dominant clonotypes made up about 28.3-65% of CD3+CD56-NKG2C+ cells.

The CDR3 has 16 amino acids. Germline CDR1 reads DFQATT; CDR2 reads SNEGSKA (reference sequence). Turning to this clonotype: What it recognizes is unknown.

TCRdb re-called the 5' RACE reads and catalogs CDR3 proteins one per entry, DNA excluded. Its clone listing holds roughly 280,000 distinct CDR3 sequences. The clonotype originates from a man younger than 35 in good health. The J gene is TRBJ1-1, the V gene TRBV20-1; without DNA, the TCRdb call of TRBD1 cannot be checked. Sequencing used blood T cells: a sorted CD56 or NKG2C T cell subset, CD4+ or CD8+ T cells, or bulk PBMC T cells (not recorded which). This CDR3 reads CSARDPSVGDRAEAFF.